The 31 T cell receptor beta chains below all came from one sample that was sequenced in a study of cytomegalovirus exposure and HLA in healthy donors. In the PCR, 60 Vbeta and 13 Jbeta primers were used. TCRdb's copy holds only in-frame clones and misses some; the assay was immunoSEQ multiplex PCR. The sample comprises about 150,000 clones, roughly 84% of which are singletons, and nearly 6.5% rests with the top ten. Specimen: PBMCs. These TCRs come from a man aged 45 to 65 in good health and CMV-seropositive.

The chain combines TRBV5-1 with TRBJ1-2, with 7 bases identical to TRBD1. This CDR3 spans 14 amino acids. Trimming cost V 4 bases and J 3 bases; bases outside gene matches: 6. Germline V lookup: CDR1 SGHRS, CDR2 YFSETQ. The CDR3 DNA reads as TGCGCCAGCAGCAGAACCGGGACAGACTATGGCTACACCTTC. The encoded protein is CASSRTGTDYGYTF.

This clone has just a few counts. The V and J genes are TRBV14 and TRBJ1-5, with D uncertain. Germline lookup yields CDR1 SGHDN and CDR2 FVKESK. The V end lost 4 bases, the J end lost 7 bases, and 11 bases lay between the germline ends. This CDR3 region has 13 residues. The CDR3 loop is CASSLGGSQPQHF. CDR3 coding DNA: TGTGCCAGCAGCCTAGGCGGCAGCCAGCCCCAGCATTTT. Filled out from reference TRBV14 and TRBJ1-5, the complete variable domain reads EAGVTQFPSHSVIEKGQTVTLRCDPISGHDNLYWYRRVMGKEIKFLLHFVKESKQDESGMPNNRFLAERTGGTYSTLKVQPAELEDSGVYFCASSLGGSQPQHFGDGTRLSIL.

The chain combines TRBV28 with TRBJ1-3; D not resolved. Germline V gives CDR1 MDHEN, CDR2 SYDVKM. V lost 5 bases and J lost 7, with 15 bases in between. This CDR3 spans 14 amino acids. CDR3 in DNA: TGTGCCAGCAGTCTCGGGTCGCGAAGGAACACCATATATTTT. This gives the protein CASSLGSRRNTIYF. Full variable domain (remainder filled in from reference TRBV28 and TRBJ1-3): DVKVTQSSRYLVKRTGEKVFLECVQDMDHENMFWYRQDPGLGLRLIYFSYDVKMKEKGDIPEGYSVSREKKERFSLILESASTNQTSMYLCASSLGSRRNTIYFGEGSWLTVV.

The chain carries TRBV5-6 and TRBJ2-3, with 14 bases identical to TRBD2. This CDR3 region has 16 residues. Unmatched junction bases numbered 3, after V lost 2 bases and J lost 4 bases. Germline V lookup: CDR1 SGHDT, CDR2 YYEEEE. The CDR3 sequence is CASSLPGLAGADTQYF. The CDR3 nucleotides read TGTGCCAGCAGCTTACCGGGACTAGCGGGAGCAGATACGCAGTATTTT.

This clone was seen only a few times. This rearrangement joins TRBV27 to TRBJ2-2; 11 nucleotides match TRBD1. V shed 7 bases and J 7 bases; nucleotides not matched to a gene: 14. CDR3 length: 17 residues. CDR1 is MNHEY, CDR2 SMNVEV, per germline (reference sequence). CDR3 sequence: CASKPPLGQGGIGELFF. The CDR3 DNA follows: TGTGCCAGCAAACCCCCCCTGGGACAGGGGGGCATCGGGGAGCTGTTTTTT.

The chain uses TRBV19 and TRBJ1-2, with D uncertain. The germline V and J ends were trimmed by 6 bases and 0 bases, with 11 bases remaining between them. This CDR3 comprises 14 residues. Germline V lookup: CDR1 LNHDA, CDR2 SQIVND (reference sequence). Written as DNA, the CDR3 is TGTGCCAGTAGGAATCAGGCCCCTAACTATGGCTACACCTTC. It encodes CASRNQAPNYGYTF.

The V call is TRBV6-5, the J call TRBJ2-6; D is undetermined. V lost 4 bases and J 0 bases, leaving 4 bases between the germline ends. The V gene's germline CDR1 is MNHEY and CDR2 SVGAGI. The CDR3 has 14 amino acids. The CDR3 loop is CASSFLSGANVLTF. The CDR3 DNA follows: TGTGCCAGCAGTTTTCTCTCTGGGGCCAACGTCCTGACTTTC.

The V call is TRBV6-6, the J call TRBJ2-3; no clear D. V lost 8 bases to trimming and J lost 6 bases, with 12 bases between them. Germline values: CDR1 MNHNY, CDR2 SVGAGI (reference sequence). The CDR3 contains 12 residues. The CDR3 loop is CASSPPTDTQYF. CDR3 DNA: TGTGCCAGCTCCCCGCCTACGGATACGCAGTATTTT.

V usage is TRBV7-9 and J usage is TRBJ2-3, with TRBD2 matching 7 bases. The CDR3 has 14 residues. Germline assignment: CDR1 SEHNR and CDR2 FQNEAQ (reference sequence). Trimming took 4 bases from V and 1 from J; bases not matched to a gene: 2. The CDR3 nucleotides are TGTGCCAGCAGCTACAGCGGGGGCACAGATACGCAGTATTTT. Protein sequence: CASSYSGGTDTQYF.

The chain carries TRBV6-5 and TRBJ1-1; no clear D. Germline V gives CDR1 MNHEY, CDR2 SVGAGI. V dropped 3 bases and J dropped 4 bases, with 9 bases sitting between them. The CDR3 consists of 13 residues. CDR3 region: CASSYGGSTEAFF. The CDR3, as DNA: TGTGCCAGCAGTTATGGAGGGTCCACTGAAGCTTTCTTT.

V is TRBV19 and J is TRBJ1-1, with D hard to call. Germline V lookup: CDR1 LNHDA, CDR2 SQIVND (reference sequence). The ends were cut back, 5 bases at V and 5 bases at J, with 12 bases in the middle. This CDR3 comprises 13 residues. CDR3 residues: CASSPTSWTEAFF. The CDR3 DNA reads TGTGCCAGTAGTCCCACTTCATGGACTGAAGCTTTCTTT.

The chain is built from TRBV6-6 and TRBJ2-3; 15 bases agree with TRBD2. V shed 6 bases and J 6 bases; nucleotides not matched to a gene: 7. This CDR3 is built from 16 residues. Germline CDR1 reads MNHNY; CDR2 reads SVGAGI (reference sequence). For the CDR3, the DNA is TGTGCCAGCAGCCCCGGGACTAGCGGGGGGAGGGATACGCAGTATTTT. Its protein is CASSPGTSGGRDTQYF.

The chain links TRBV5-4 to TRBJ2-3; D is uncertain. Trimming removed 3 bases from V and 2 bases from J, with 7 bases in between. The CDR3 totals 13 residues. Germline assignment: CDR1 SGHNT and CDR2 YYREEE (reference sequence). The CDR3 DNA follows: TGTGCCAGCAGCTCTTACAACACAGATACGCAGTATTTT. It specifies CASSSYNTDTQYF.

The V and J genes are TRBV7-2 and TRBJ2-2; possibly TRBD1 for D (7 bases). The germline gives CDR1 SGHTA, CDR2 FQGNSA. V was trimmed by 3 bases and J by 4 bases, leaving 12 bases between them. There are 15 residues in the CDR3. This chain's CDR3 is CASSLEGAITGELFF. The DNA for the CDR3 is TGTGCCAGCAGCTTGGAGGGGGCTATCACCGGGGAGCTGTTTTTT.

V is TRBV13 and J is TRBJ1-5, with D possibly TRBD1 on 5 matching bases. CDR3 size: 14 residues. The germline V and J ends were trimmed by 4 bases and 0 bases, with 7 bases remaining between them. CDR1 PRHDT and CDR2 FYEKMQ come from the germline V gene (reference sequence). CDR3 protein: CASSSGSSNQPQHF. CDR3 nucleotides: TGTGCCAGCAGCTCAGGGAGTAGCAATCAGCCCCAGCATTTT.

Turning to this clone: The same CDR3 is also encoded by other DNA sequences in this sample. The chain recombines TRBV18 with TRBJ2-5; possible D gene TRBD2, 6 bases. V was clipped by 4 bases and J by 1 base, with 16 bases between them. Germline CDR1 reads KGHSH; CDR2 reads LQKENI. The length of the CDR3 is 16 residues. This CDR3 is CASSQLGTGVQETQYF. For the CDR3, the DNA is TGTGCCAGCTCACAACTAGGGACGGGGGTCCAAGAGACCCAGTACTTC.

The V gene is TRBV11-3, the J gene TRBJ2-2, with a possible D match to TRBD1 (5 bases). CDR3 size: 14 residues. Germline values: CDR1 SGHNT, CDR2 YENEEA. V was shortened by 3 bases and J by 4 bases, with 9 bases between the two germline ends. The CDR3 region has the DNA TGTGCCAGCAGCTTCGGACACCTCACCGGGGAGCTGTTTTTT. Protein product: CASSFGHLTGELFF.

V gene TRBV5-1 combines with J gene TRBJ1-1; D remains unclear. CDR1 SGHRS and CDR2 YFSETQ come from the germline V gene. Trimming cost V 2 bases and J 4 bases, with 6 bases left between them. The CDR3 spans 12 residues. CDR3 sequence (DNA): TGCGCCAGCAGCTTAAGAGGCACTGAAGCTTTCTTT. Translating it yields CASSLRGTEAFF.

This chain uses TRBV27 with TRBJ2-5, with 7 bases matching TRBD1. Germline loops: CDR1 MNHEY, CDR2 SMNVEV (reference sequence). The CDR3 runs to 14 residues. With 7 bases clipped from V and 4 bases from J, the junction kept 9 bases outside the gene matches. In DNA, the CDR3 is TGTGCCAGCAATACTAGACAGGGTGGAGAGACCCAGTACTTC. It yields the protein CASNTRQGGETQYF.

This rearrangement joins TRBV7-9 to TRBJ2-5; TRBD2 matches at 11 bases. CDR1 is SEHNR, CDR2 FQNEAQ, per germline (reference sequence). The CDR3 spans 15 residues. Trimming cost V 5 bases and J 3 bases; bases outside gene matches: 5. The CDR3 sequence is CASSELAGVEETQYF. CDR3 bases: TGTGCCAGCAGCGAACTAGCGGGAGTGGAAGAGACCCAGTACTTC.

This clone has more than one count but fewer than ten. The V gene is TRBV19, the J gene TRBJ1-1; no reliable D call. The CDR3 is made up of 14 amino acids. Germline V gene sequence: CDR1 LNHDA, CDR2 SQIVND (reference sequence). The germline V and J ends were trimmed by 1 base and 4 bases, with 10 bases remaining between them. The CDR3 spells CASSIAGGSTEAFF. The DNA of the CDR3 is TGTGCCAGTAGTATAGCCGGAGGCAGCACTGAAGCTTTCTTT.

This clone was seen once. The chain uses TRBV5-5 and TRBJ1-2; a weak D match, TRBD1 (6 bases). The germline CDR1 and CDR2 sequences are SGHKS and YYEKEE (reference sequence). This CDR3 has 15 amino acids. Trimming stripped 4 bases from V and 4 bases from J, with 17 bases between. The CDR3 loop reads CASSVEARGVYGYTF. CDR3 nucleotides: TGTGCCAGCAGCGTAGAAGCCAGGGGCGTCTATGGCTACACCTTC.

The gene calls are TRBV5-1 and TRBJ1-4; D perhaps matches TRBD1 (5 bases). V lost 3 bases and J lost 0, with 12 bases in between. The CDR3 length is 16 residues. CDR1 is SGHRS and CDR2 is YFSETQ in the germline V gene. CDR3 residues: CASSSGQRATNEKLFF. In DNA, the CDR3 is TGCGCCAGCAGCTCAGGACAACGGGCAACTAATGAAAAACTGTTTTTT.

This sequence joins TRBV5-1 and TRBJ2-3; D is ambiguous. Trimming shortened V by 2 bases and J by 6 bases, and 19 bases separated the two germline ends. This CDR3 region has 16 residues. From germline, CDR1 is SGHRS and CDR2 YFSETQ. The chain's CDR3 is CASSFELDSGWDTQYF. CDR3 sequence (DNA): TGCGCCAGCAGCTTTGAACTCGATTCGGGTTGGGATACGCAGTATTTT.

The chain carries TRBV6-1 and TRBJ1-2; no clear D. Germline values: CDR1 MNHNS, CDR2 SASEGT. The CDR3 spans 16 residues. V lost 4 bases to trimming and J lost 0 bases, with 15 bases between them. CDR3 region: CASSAPSGVTNYGYTF. CDR3 nucleotides: TGTGCCAGCAGTGCGCCCTCCGGGGTAACTAACTATGGCTACACCTTC.

This clone appeared a single time. The rearrangement uses TRBV25-1 and TRBJ1-5, with a weak D call TRBD1 (5 bases). Between the trimmed V and J ends, which lost 8 bases and 0 bases, there was a span of 17 bases. Looked up from germline, CDR1 is MGHDK and CDR2 is SYGVNS. The CDR3 is 16 residues long. The CDR3 DNA is TGTGCCAGCTCTCCCCAGGGCGGGATTAGCAATCAGCCCCAGCATTTT. It specifies CASSPQGGISNQPQHF.

V and J are TRBV5-1 and TRBJ2-1; 10 positions match TRBD2. V gave up 4 bases and J gave up 4 bases; unmatched junction bases: 5. The CDR3 is made up of 15 amino acids. Germline V lookup: CDR1 SGHRS, CDR2 YFSETQ. The CDR3 loop is CASSLGTSAYNEQFF. Written as DNA, the CDR3 is TGCGCCAGCAGCCTCGGGACTAGCGCTTACAATGAGCAGTTCTTC.

This clone occurred once. V is TRBV29-1 and J is TRBJ2-7; TRBD2 matches at 7 bases. Germline CDR1 is SQVTM and CDR2 is ANQGSEA. The CDR3 runs to 13 residues. Losses at the gene ends were 4 bases for V and 6 bases for J; bases not matched to a gene: 9. CDR3 protein: CSVGEGTNSEQYV. As DNA, the CDR3 is TGCAGCGTTGGGGAGGGAACGAATAGCGAGCAGTACGTC.

CDR3 region: CASSNRDYNSPLHF. The CDR3 bases are TGTGCCAGCAGCAACAGGGACTATAATTCACCCCTCCACTTT. This chain joins TRBV5-4 and TRBJ1-6; possible D gene TRBD1, 6 bases. Germline V CDR1 and CDR2: SGHNT, YYREEE (reference sequence). The CDR3 is made up of 14 amino acids. V was pared by 4 bases and J by 3 bases, with 8 bases between.

The V call is TRBV20-1, the J call TRBJ1-1; D uncertain. V was clipped by 7 bases and J by 11 bases, with 8 bases between them. Germline V lookup: CDR1 DFQATT, CDR2 SNEGSKA (reference sequence). The CDR3 loop spans 8 amino acids. CDR3: CSVGAAFF. The CDR3 bases are TGCAGTGTCGGAGCGGCTTTCTTT.

The chain is built from TRBV7-2 and TRBJ2-4; 10 nucleotides line up with TRBD2. This CDR3 has 17 residues. Germline CDR1 and CDR2: SGHTA and FQGNSA. Trimming cost V 6 bases and J 4 bases; bases outside gene matches: 12. The CDR3 sequence: CASSYRTSGRGKNIQYF. The CDR3 coding sequence is TGTGCCAGCAGTTACCGGACTAGCGGACGGGGAAAAAACATTCAGTACTTC. Together with reference TRBV7-2 and TRBJ2-4, the CDR3 gives the full variable domain: GAGVSQSPSNKVTEKGKDVELRCDPISGHTALYWYRQSLGQGLEFLIYFQGNSAPDKSGLPSDRFSAERTGGSVSTLTIQRTQQEDSAVYLCASSYRTSGRGKNIQYFGAGTRLSVL.